These 9 T cell receptor beta chains were all obtained from the same sample, sequenced in a study of shared clonotypes between healthy human individuals. The repertoire was sequenced with immunoSEQ multiplex PCR; TCRdb's copy has only in-frame clones and lacks some. This table holds roughly 170,000 clones, approximately 62% found once. The sample consisted of memory CD4+ T cells sorted from blood. Subset meaning: CD45RA-negative fraction. These receptors were obtained from a man under 40 in good health.

The chain links TRBV11-2 to TRBJ2-6; D gene ambiguous. Deletions cut 5 bases from V and 4 bases from J, with 12 bases between. Germline V gene data show CDR1 as SGHAT and CDR2 as FQNNGV. The CDR3 has 15 amino acids. CDR3 sequence reads: CASSPFRSGANVLTF. The CDR3, as DNA: TGTGCCAGCAGCCCCTTCCGCTCCGGGGCCAACGTCCTGACTTTC. Together with reference TRBV11-2 and TRBJ2-6, the CDR3 gives the full variable domain: EAGVAQSPRYKIIEKRQSVAFWCNPISGHATLYWYQQILGQGPKLLIQFQNNGVVDDSQLPKDRFSAERLKGVDSTLKIQPAKLEDSAVYLCASSPFRSGANVLTFGAGSRLTVL.

This clone was picked up many times. The CDR3 bases are TGCGCCAGCAGCTTGGGACTTGAAGCTTTCTTT. Translated: CASSLGLEAFF. V and J are TRBV5-1 and TRBJ1-1; D unclear. The CDR3 sequence is 11 residues long. Germline CDR1 is SGHRS and CDR2 is YFSETQ. Trimming took off 0 bases at V and 7 bases at J, with 4 bases between the two ends.

J is TRBJ2-2 and V is TRBV9; unclear D gene. The CDR3 contains 14 residues. CDR1 and CDR2 (germline): SGDLS, YYNGEE. V gave up 1 base and J gave up 1 base, with 5 bases separating them. The CDR3 sequence: CASSVWQNTGELFF. CDR3 DNA sequence: TGTGCCAGCAGCGTATGGCAGAACACCGGGGAGCTGTTTTTT.

This clone was recorded only once. V is TRBV19 and J is TRBJ2-1, with D possibly TRBD1 on 5 matching bases. The V end lost 5 bases, the J end lost 9 bases, and 8 bases lay between the germline ends. The CDR3 is 11 amino acids. Germline CDR1 is LNHDA and CDR2 is SQIVND (reference sequence). The CDR3 region is CASSSRVEQFF. The CDR3 bases are TGTGCCAGTAGTTCCAGGGTTGAGCAGTTCTTC.

V gene TRBV2 combines with J gene TRBJ2-7; D is undetermined. The ends were cut back, 7 bases at V and 3 bases at J, with 16 bases in the middle. This CDR3 has 14 residues. Germline V lookup: CDR1 SNHLY, CDR2 FYNNEI. The CDR3 sequence is CASTFRHNNYEQYF. In DNA form, the CDR3 reads TGTGCCAGCACCTTCCGACACAATAACTACGAGCAGTACTTC.

The chain joins TRBV28 to TRBJ2-1; 14 nucleotides match TRBD2. Germline V gives CDR1 MDHEN, CDR2 SYDVKM. V gave up 3 bases and J gave up 16 bases; unmatched junction bases: 5. The CDR3 length is 13 residues. The DNA for the CDR3 is TGTGCCAGCAGTTTTTCCGGGACTAGCGGGAGATTCTTC. It is translated as CASSFSGTSGRFF.

The chain carries TRBV19 and TRBJ2-5; weak D call: TRBD2 (5 bases). Trimming shortened V by 3 bases and J by 4 bases, and 6 bases separated the two germline ends. Germline V gene data show CDR1 as LNHDA and CDR2 as SQIVND (reference sequence). The CDR3 runs to 12 residues. The CDR3 sequence: CASSISGETQYF. CDR3 nucleotides: TGTGCCAGTAGTATCAGCGGAGAGACCCAGTACTTC.

This clone was recorded only once. V usage is TRBV19 and J usage is TRBJ1-2; D ambiguous. The CDR3 spans 14 residues. Per the germline V gene, CDR1 is LNHDA and CDR2 is SQIVND (reference sequence). V was cut by 2 bases and J by 2 bases, with 9 bases left in between. In DNA, the CDR3 is TGTGCCAGTAGTATACTATCGCTAAACTATGGCTACACCTTC. Amino acid sequence: CASSILSLNYGYTF.

CDR3 region: CASSPHNWGETQYF. For the CDR3, the DNA is TGTGCCAGCAGTCCGCATAACTGGGGGGAGACCCAGTACTTC. The chain combines TRBV14 with TRBJ2-5, with D perhaps assigned TRBD1 or TRBD2 (5 bases each). The germline gives CDR1 SGHDN, CDR2 FVKESK. V was cut by 6 bases and J by 5 bases, with 16 bases left in between. CDR3 length: 14 amino acids.